One and the same sample provided the 27 T cell receptor beta chains below, sequenced in a study of T cells after yellow fever vaccination. TCRdb re-called the 5' RACE reads with MiXCR, one entry per CDR3 protein. The data hold 300,000 or so distinct CDR3 sequences, with 13% observed a single time. Sequences were derived from CD4+ T cells sorted from PBMCs, sampled 45 days after the yellow fever booster vaccination. The source of these receptors is a man under 40 who received the YFV17D yellow fever vaccine.

This clonotype was observed many times. The V call is TRBV11-3, the J call TRBJ2-1, with TRBD2 identical over 12 bases. Germline trimming cut 5 bases from V and 6 bases from J; bases unmatched to any gene: 8. The CDR3 is 16 amino acids. CDR1 is SGHNT, CDR2 YENEEA, per germline. The CDR3 loop is CASSHHLTSGSNEQFF. Here the CDR3 DNA reads TGTGCCAGCAGCCACCACCTGACTAGCGGGAGCAATGAGCAGTTCTTC.

The chain uses TRBV3-1 and TRBJ1-1; D may be TRBD1 (5 bases). The CDR3 spans 12 residues. Germline V gives CDR1 LGHDT, CDR2 YNNKEL (reference sequence). V dropped 2 bases and J dropped 11 bases, with 12 bases sitting between them. The CDR3 loop reads CASSQRYGTAFF. CDR3 nucleotides: TGTGCCAGCAGCCAACGGTACGGGACGGCTTTCTTT. The variable domain in full, completed from reference TRBV3-1 and TRBJ1-1, reads DTAVSQTPKYLVTQMGNDKSIKCEQNLGHDTMYWYKQDSKKFLKIMFSYNNKELIINETVPNRFSPKSPDKAHLNLHINSLELGDSAVYFCASSQRYGTAFFGQGTRLTVV.

This clonotype has a handful of counts. The gene calls are TRBV20-1 and TRBJ2-7; a possible D gene is TRBD2 (6 bases). The CDR3 runs 14 residues. The V and J ends lost 2 bases and 5 bases respectively, with 16 bases between them. Germline lookup yields CDR1 DFQATT and CDR2 SNEGSKA (reference sequence). Written as DNA, the CDR3 is TGCAGTGCTAGAAGGAGGGATCCCCCGGACGAGCAGTACTTC. This gives the protein CSARRRDPPDEQYF.

This rearrangement joins TRBV7-2 to TRBJ1-5; no reliable D call. The germline V and J ends were trimmed by 3 bases and 4 bases, with 7 bases remaining between them. The CDR3 has 13 residues. The germline gives CDR1 SGHTA, CDR2 FQGNSA. CDR3 bases: TGTGCCAGCAGCTTCTCGGGAAATCAGCCCCAGCATTTT. Protein sequence: CASSFSGNQPQHF. The complete variable domain, with remaining parts taken from reference TRBV7-2 and TRBJ1-5, reads GAGVSQSPSNKVTEKGKDVELRCDPISGHTALYWYRQSLGQGLEFLIYFQGNSAPDKSGLPSDRFSAERTGGSVSTLTIQRTQQEDSAVYLCASSFSGNQPQHFGDGTRLSIL.

The sample holds a few counts of this clonotype. This chain joins TRBV20-1 and TRBJ2-1; D ambiguous. The germline V gene has CDR1 DFQATT and CDR2 SNEGSKA (reference sequence). This CDR3 is built from 11 residues. The CDR3 reads CGPVLNNEQFF. The CDR3, as DNA: TGCGGACCTGTCCTTAACAATGAGCAGTTCTTC.

The rearrangement joins TRBV6-1 to TRBJ2-5; no definite D call. Germline lookup yields CDR1 MNHNS and CDR2 SASEGT. The V and J ends lost 11 bases and 2 bases respectively, with 24 bases between them. CDR3 size: 16 residues. This CDR3 is CAAPGPKEIEQETQYF. In nucleotides, the CDR3 is TGTGCCGCACCAGGCCCGAAAGAAATAGAACAAGAGACCCAGTACTTC.

This clonotype was counted only a few times. The chain has TRBV7-2 and TRBJ2-7; the D is unclear. Per germline, CDR1 SGHTA and CDR2 FQGNSA. V lost 1 base to trimming and J lost 3 bases, with 10 bases between them. The CDR3 has 14 residues. The CDR3 loop reads CASSLGVVNYEQYF. The CDR3 DNA reads TGTGCCAGCAGCTTAGGGGTAGTTAACTACGAGCAGTACTTC.

This chain connects TRBV6-1 to TRBJ2-3, with D perhaps TRBD2 (5 bases). CDR1 and CDR2 from the germline V gene are MNHNS and SASEGT. This CDR3 is built from 16 residues. V lost 8 bases to trimming and J lost 0 bases, with 18 bases between them. The CDR3 DNA reads as TGTGCCAGCCGTGGGATCGGACGGGGAAGCACAGATACGCAGTATTTT. Its translation: CASRGIGRGSTDTQYF.

The chain recombines TRBV6-2 or TRBV6-3 with TRBJ2-7, with a weak D call TRBD1 (6 bases). The germline V gene has CDR1 MNHEY and CDR2 SVGEGT. This CDR3 is built from 13 residues. V was cut by 6 bases and J by 6 bases, with 15 bases left in between. CDR3 sequence: CASRDSSSGEQYF. CDR3 nucleotide sequence: TGTGCCAGCAGGGACAGTTCTTCTGGCGAGCAGTACTTC.

The chain has TRBV14 and TRBJ1-6; D unresolved. CDR1 is SGHDN, CDR2 FVKESK, per germline. The V end lost 0 bases, the J end lost 8 bases, and 11 bases lay between the germline ends. The CDR3 consists of 15 residues. CDR3 amino acids: CASSQEHGDYSPLHF. In nucleotides, the CDR3 is TGTGCCAGCAGCCAAGAACACGGAGACTATTCACCCCTCCACTTT.

The J gene is TRBJ2-7, the V gene TRBV18; no clear D gene. Germline V gene lookup returns CDR1 KGHSH and CDR2 LQKENI. This CDR3 is 14 amino acids long. Trimming took off 3 bases at V and 1 base at J, with 10 bases between the two ends. CDR3: CASSPRTGSYEQYF. CDR3 sequence (DNA): TGTGCCAGCTCACCCAGGACGGGTTCCTACGAGCAGTACTTC.

This clonotype was seen more than once but under ten times. The CDR3 loop is CSAYYLRGGYTF. CDR3 nucleotides: TGCAGTGCTTACTACCTCAGGGGTGGCTACACCTTC. The V gene is TRBV20-1, the J gene TRBJ1-2, with D possibly matching TRBD1 (6 bases). The CDR3 loop spans 12 amino acids. CDR1 is DFQATT and CDR2 is SNEGSKA in the germline V gene (reference sequence). V dropped 5 bases and J dropped 7 bases, with 14 bases sitting between them.

The rearrangement links TRBV2 to TRBJ2-1; D might be TRBD1 (6 bases). Germline loops: CDR1 SNHLY, CDR2 FYNNEI. With 3 bases removed from V and 8 bases from J, the gap between germline ends came to 8 bases. The CDR3 has 12 amino acids. The CDR3 DNA reads as TGTGCCAGCAGTGATGGGGGCGATGAGCAGTTCTTC. It yields the protein CASSDGGDEQFF.

The rearrangement joins TRBV12-3 or TRBV12-4 to TRBJ2-5; TRBD1 or TRBD2 may be the D gene (5 bases each). The CDR3 is made up of 12 amino acids. V was pared by 8 bases and J by 7 bases, with 14 bases between. For the CDR3, the DNA is TGTGCCAGCTCTTGGGACCGCAGGACCCAGTACTTC. Protein product: CASSWDRRTQYF.

This clonotype appeared many times. The chain employs TRBV29-1 and TRBJ2-3; 8 positions agree with TRBD1. Germline lookup yields CDR1 SQVTM and CDR2 ANQGSEA. Trimming at V came to 0 bases and at J to 3 bases, leaving 8 bases not matched to a gene. This CDR3 is built from 16 residues. Written as DNA, the CDR3 is TGCAGCGTTGAAGATTGGGGACAGGATGGGACAGATACGCAGTATTTT. Its protein is CSVEDWGQDGTDTQYF.

The rearrangement uses TRBV6-5 and TRBJ2-5; D possibly uses TRBD1 or TRBD2 (6 bases each). The CDR3 loop spans 15 amino acids. Trimming took off 3 bases at V and 5 bases at J, with 16 bases between the two ends. Germline CDR1 and CDR2: MNHEY and SVGAGI. CDR3 in amino acids: CASSYVGGVRETQYF. DNA for the CDR3: TGTGCCAGCAGTTATGTGGGGGGCGTAAGGGAGACCCAGTACTTC.

The rearrangement uses TRBV12-5 and TRBJ2-1; no firm D call. The V gene's germline CDR1 is LGHNT and CDR2 FRNRAP. This CDR3 spans 14 amino acids. Trimming removed 8 bases from V and 8 bases from J, with 19 bases in between. The CDR3 DNA sequence: TGTGCTAGTAGCCTTAGTGAGCCGTGGGATGAGCAGTTCTTC. This encodes CASSLSEPWDEQFF.

This clonotype appeared many times. The chain joins TRBV7-2 to TRBJ2-5, with 12 bases lining up with TRBD2. The CDR3 consists of 16 residues. Trimming took 5 bases from V and 7 from J; bases not matched to a gene: 11. Germline V gene sequence: CDR1 SGHTA, CDR2 FQGNSA. The DNA of the CDR3 is TGTGCCAGCAGCCCCTTGGGGCTAGCGGGGGGGGGGACCCAGTACTTC. Translated: CASSPLGLAGGGTQYF.

This clonotype was found a few times. The chain combines TRBV18 with TRBJ2-1; 9 bases match TRBD2. The CDR3 length is 19 residues. Germline lookup yields CDR1 KGHSH and CDR2 LQKENI. The junction had 10 bases not matched to a gene; V was cut back by 1 base and J by 0 bases. The CDR3: CASSPQVSGSLFSYNEQFF. DNA for the CDR3: TGTGCCAGCTCACCACAGGTTAGCGGGAGTCTATTCTCCTACAATGAGCAGTTCTTC.

The rearrangement joins TRBV7-2 to TRBJ2-1, with 10 nucleotides matching TRBD1. Germline CDR1 and CDR2: SGHTA and FQGNSA. Losses at the gene ends were 5 bases for V and 7 bases for J; bases not matched to a gene: 5. This CDR3 has 14 residues. This chain's CDR3 is CASSDRDRGNEQFF. The CDR3 nucleotides read TGTGCCAGCAGCGACCGGGACAGGGGAAATGAGCAGTTCTTC. The full variable domain, with the rest looked up from reference TRBV7-2 and TRBJ2-1, is GAGVSQSPSNKVTEKGKDVELRCDPISGHTALYWYRQSLGQGLEFLIYFQGNSAPDKSGLPSDRFSAERTGGSVSTLTIQRTQQEDSAVYLCASSDRDRGNEQFFGPGTRLTVL.

This sequence joins TRBV20-1 and TRBJ2-5; D is undetermined. The CDR3 is 12 residues long. Per germline, CDR1 DFQATT and CDR2 SNEGSKA (reference sequence). Trimming cost V 7 bases and J 6 bases, with 15 bases left between them. In DNA form, the CDR3 reads TGCAGTGGTTCCCAGCGCGAGAAGACCCAGTACTTC. Its translation is CSGSQREKTQYF.

This clonotype has a handful of counts. The rearrangement uses TRBV4-3 and TRBJ1-4, with D uncertain. V was pared by 3 bases and J by 8 bases, with 19 bases between. CDR1 and CDR2 (germline): LGHNA, YSLEER. This CDR3 region has 16 residues. The chain's CDR3 is CASSQAAGLSGEKLFF. CDR3 sequence (DNA): TGCGCCAGCAGCCAGGCGGCGGGCCTTTCGGGGGAAAAACTGTTTTTT.

This clonotype was counted only a few times. The V gene is TRBV6-1, the J gene TRBJ1-5; D uncertain. With 7 bases removed from V and 2 bases from J, the gap between germline ends came to 12 bases. Germline lookup yields CDR1 MNHNS and CDR2 SASEGT. The CDR3 covers 14 residues. The CDR3 loop reads CASTPEFGNQPQHF. CDR3 coding DNA: TGTGCCAGCACCCCCGAATTCGGCAATCAGCCCCAGCATTTT.

This clonotype was found many times. The chain joins TRBV5-5 to TRBJ2-5, with D maybe TRBD1 (6 bases). CDR1 is SGHKS and CDR2 is YYEKEE in the germline V gene (reference sequence). V was shortened by 1 base and J by 1 base, with 8 bases between the two germline ends. The CDR3 totals 14 residues. CDR3 nucleotide sequence: TGTGCCAGCAGCTTGACAGGGCCCCAAGAGACCCAGTACTTC. Amino acid sequence: CASSLTGPQETQYF.

V usage is TRBV5-1 and J usage is TRBJ2-2; tentative D call: TRBD1 (6 bases). The CDR3 is 17 residues long. Germline V gene sequence: CDR1 SGHRS, CDR2 YFSETQ. V was pared by 0 bases and J by 1 base, with 13 bases between. CDR3 nucleotide sequence: TGCGCCAGCAGCTTGGTTCGACAGGCAATGAACACCGGGGAGCTGTTTTTT. It yields the protein CASSLVRQAMNTGELFF.

This chain uses TRBV7-9 with TRBJ2-2; D is tentatively TRBD1 or TRBD2 (6 bases each). The CDR3 runs 14 residues. V was clipped by 5 bases and J by 7 bases, with 14 bases between them. CDR1 and CDR2 from the germline V gene are SEHNR and FQNEAQ (reference sequence). This CDR3 reads CASSPRGLYGELFF. The CDR3 DNA follows: TGTGCCAGCAGCCCCAGGGGACTTTACGGGGAGCTGTTTTTT.

In its sample, this clonotype was seen a few times. CDR3 in amino acids: CASSLDTSSSYNEQFF. CDR3 nucleotides: TGCGCCAGCAGCTTAGACACCTCGAGCTCCTACAATGAGCAGTTCTTC. The V call is TRBV5-1, the J call TRBJ2-1; D is unresolved. V was shortened by 2 bases and J by 0 bases, with 12 bases between the two germline ends. The V gene's germline CDR1 is SGHRS and CDR2 YFSETQ. This CDR3 spans 16 amino acids.